Each of the 8 T cell receptor beta chains below was sequenced from the same sample in a study of response to subunit inactivated influenza vaccine. TCRdb called the RT-PCR reads again in MiXCR, with one record for every CDR3 protein. The sample carries roughly 670,000 distinct CDR3 sequences, around 15% recorded once. This material consisted of PBMCs from blood, taken less than 15 days before vaccination. The receptors here all came from a man aged 50 or older who received an inactivated influenza vaccine.

This clonotype was found a few times. The chain links TRBV5-1 to TRBJ1-5; D ambiguous. The V end was cut by 4 bases, the J end by 0 bases, with 11 bases between. CDR1 and CDR2 from the germline V gene are SGHRS and YFSETQ. This CDR3 is built from 15 residues. CDR3 sequence reads: CASSPDGDSNQPQHF. CDR3 nucleotide sequence: TGCGCCAGCAGCCCGGACGGAGATAGCAATCAGCCCCAGCATTTT.

This clonotype was counted a few times. V gene TRBV11-1 combines with J gene TRBJ2-1, with 14 bases that match TRBD2. The CDR3 is 18 amino acids. Trimming cost V 4 bases and J 0 bases; bases outside gene matches: 5. Germline CDR1 SGHAT, CDR2 FQDESV (reference sequence). The CDR3 here is CASSSSGTSGSSYNEQFF. In DNA, the CDR3 is TGTGCCAGCAGCTCTAGCGGGACTAGCGGGAGCTCCTACAATGAGCAGTTCTTC. Variable domain in full (rest from reference TRBV11-1 and TRBJ2-1): EAEVAQSPRYKITEKSQAVAFWCDPISGHATLYWYRQILGQGPELLVQFQDESVVDDSQLPKDRFSAERLKGVDSTLKIQPAELGDSAMYLCASSSSGTSGSSYNEQFFGPGTRLTVL.

In its sample, this clonotype was seen many times. The V call is TRBV29-1, the J call TRBJ2-3, with D unresolved. The V end was cut by 6 bases, the J end by 1 base, with 17 bases between. This CDR3 comprises 15 residues. The germline V gene encodes CDR1 SQVTM and CDR2 ANQGSEA. The CDR3 here is CSVLKTNSRTDTQYF. Here the CDR3 DNA reads TGCAGCGTGCTTAAGACCAACTCCCGCACAGATACGCAGTATTTT.

The rearrangement joins TRBV5-4 to TRBJ2-1; 12 bases fit TRBD2. The CDR3 is 15 residues long. Trimming removed 5 bases from V and 8 bases from J; junction bases left unmatched: 8. The germline gives CDR1 SGHNT, CDR2 YYREEE (reference sequence). The CDR3: CASRARTSGTDEQFF. CDR3 in DNA: TGTGCCAGCAGGGCCAGGACTAGCGGGACCGATGAGCAGTTCTTC.

The chain links TRBV6-6 to TRBJ1-5; 7 nucleotides agree with TRBD1. This CDR3 spans 13 amino acids. Per germline, CDR1 MNHNY and CDR2 SVGAGI (reference sequence). Germline trimming cut 8 bases from V and 6 bases from J; bases unmatched to any gene: 7. The CDR3 region is CASRDSISQPQHF. CDR3 coding DNA: TGTGCCAGCCGGGACAGCATTAGTCAGCCCCAGCATTTT.

This clonotype was seen a handful of times. For the CDR3, the DNA is TGTGCCAGCAGTACGGGACAGGGTTACAATGAGCAGTTCTTC. It encodes CASSTGQGYNEQFF. The chain has TRBV6-1 and TRBJ2-1; TRBD1 matches 9 bases. Germline lookup yields CDR1 MNHNS and CDR2 SASEGT. The CDR3 loop spans 14 amino acids. Unmatched junction bases numbered 3, after V lost 5 bases and J lost 4 bases.

This clonotype showed up many times. This sequence joins TRBV10-3 and TRBJ2-3, with D maybe TRBD2 (5 bases). The CDR3 consists of 15 residues. Germline V gene data show CDR1 as ENHRY and CDR2 as SYGVKD. The V end lost 3 bases, the J end lost 4 bases, and 14 bases lay between the germline ends. Here the CDR3 reads CAISDIRTGSDTQYF. CDR3 bases: TGTGCCATCAGTGACATCAGGACTGGATCAGATACGCAGTATTTT.

The sample holds many counts of this clonotype. The chain has TRBV10-3 and TRBJ2-1, with D possibly being TRBD2 (5 bases). V dropped 2 bases and J dropped 7 bases, with 15 bases sitting between them. In germline, CDR1 is ENHRY, CDR2 SYGVKD. The CDR3 spans 15 residues. The CDR3: CAISEATGLGNEQFF. CDR3 sequence (DNA): TGTGCCATCAGTGAGGCCACGGGGTTAGGGAATGAGCAGTTCTTC.